This T cell receptor (beta chain) was captured in a study of circulating CD8 cells and anti-PD-1 response in melanoma. From live CD3+CD8+TCRalphabeta+ cells, four PD-1 and/or TIGIT subsets were sorted. The CDR3 totals 13 residues. The germline V gene has CDR1 KGHDR and CDR2 SFDVKD. Trimming pared 5 bases from V and 4 bases from J, leaving 9 bases between. The QIAseq Immune Repertoire TCR panel built the libraries from roughly 16 ng of total RNA. TCRdb re-derived calls from the reads in MiXCR, one entry per CDR3 protein. The sample includes approximately 1,400 distinct CDR3 sequences, more than 8% of them seen just once. By sample fraction, this clonotype is medium-sized (0.01 to 0.1%).

The sequenced sample was CD8+ T cells from PBMCs, obtained at baseline or after one month of anti-PD-1 therapy (not recorded which). This TCR derives from a human donor with melanoma. V gene TRBV24-1 combines with J gene TRBJ2-3; D is uncertain. In nucleotides, the CDR3 is TGTGCCACCAGTGCGCGTGGAGCAGATACGCAGTATTTT. It codes for CATSARGADTQYF.